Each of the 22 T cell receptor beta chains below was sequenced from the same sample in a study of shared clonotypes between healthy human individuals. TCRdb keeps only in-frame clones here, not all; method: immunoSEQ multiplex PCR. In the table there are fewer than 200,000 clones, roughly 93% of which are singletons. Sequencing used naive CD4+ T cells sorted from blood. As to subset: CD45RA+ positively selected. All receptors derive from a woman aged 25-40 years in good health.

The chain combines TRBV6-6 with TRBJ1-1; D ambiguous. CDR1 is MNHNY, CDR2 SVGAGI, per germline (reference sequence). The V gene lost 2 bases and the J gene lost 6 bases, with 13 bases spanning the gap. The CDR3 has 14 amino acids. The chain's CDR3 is CASSYEAESAEAFF. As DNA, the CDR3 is TGTGCCAGCAGTTACGAAGCAGAAAGCGCTGAAGCTTTCTTT.

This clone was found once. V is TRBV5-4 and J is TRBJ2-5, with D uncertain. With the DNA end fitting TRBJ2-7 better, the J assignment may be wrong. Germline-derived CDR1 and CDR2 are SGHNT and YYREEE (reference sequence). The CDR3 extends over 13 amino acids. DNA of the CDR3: TGTGCCAGCAGCCTAGAACACTCCTACGAGCAGTACTTC. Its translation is CASSLEHSYEQYF.

Here the CDR3 DNA reads TGTGCCAGCAGTTTTAGGACAGGGTTTTCACCCCTCCACTTT. Translating it yields CASSFRTGFSPLHF. The chain uses TRBV28 and TRBJ1-6, with 8 bases lining up with TRBD1. The CDR3 is made up of 14 amino acids. V shed 3 bases, J shed 9 bases, and the junction held 4 bases outside the gene matches. Per the germline V gene, CDR1 is MDHEN and CDR2 is SYDVKM.

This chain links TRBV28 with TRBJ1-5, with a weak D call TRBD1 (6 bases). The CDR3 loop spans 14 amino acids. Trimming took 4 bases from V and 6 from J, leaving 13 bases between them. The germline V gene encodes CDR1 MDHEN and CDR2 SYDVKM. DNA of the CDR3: TGTGCCAGCAGTTCGCGACAGGTTGGTCAGCCCCAGCATTTT. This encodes CASSSRQVGQPQHF.

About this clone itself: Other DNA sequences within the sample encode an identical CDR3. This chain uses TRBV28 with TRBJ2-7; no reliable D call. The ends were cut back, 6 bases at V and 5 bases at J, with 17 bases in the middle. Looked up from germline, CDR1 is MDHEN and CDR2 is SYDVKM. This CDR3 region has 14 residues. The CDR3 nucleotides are TGTGCCAGCAGCAATAACCCGCGTAGGAACGAGCAGTACTTC. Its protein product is CASSNNPRRNEQYF.

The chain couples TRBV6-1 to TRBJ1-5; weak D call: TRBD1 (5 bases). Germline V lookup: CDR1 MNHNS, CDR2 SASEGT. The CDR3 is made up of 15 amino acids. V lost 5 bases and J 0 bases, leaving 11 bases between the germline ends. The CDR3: CASSSQQGSNQPQHF. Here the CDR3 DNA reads TGTGCCAGCAGTAGTCAGCAGGGTAGCAATCAGCCCCAGCATTTT.

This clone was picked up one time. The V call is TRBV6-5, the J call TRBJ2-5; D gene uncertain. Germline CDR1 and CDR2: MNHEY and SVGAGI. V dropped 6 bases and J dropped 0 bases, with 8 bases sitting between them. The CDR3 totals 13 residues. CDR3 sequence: CASRQINQETQYF. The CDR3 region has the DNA TGTGCCAGCAGACAGATTAACCAAGAGACCCAGTACTTC.

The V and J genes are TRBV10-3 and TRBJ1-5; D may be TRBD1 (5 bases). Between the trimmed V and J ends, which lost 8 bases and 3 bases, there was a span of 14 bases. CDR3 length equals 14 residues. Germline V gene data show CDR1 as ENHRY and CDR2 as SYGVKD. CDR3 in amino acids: CAISSQENNQPQHF. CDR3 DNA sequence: TGTGCCATCTCTTCACAGGAGAACAATCAGCCCCAGCATTTT.

This CDR3 reads CSADSTGELFF. CDR3 nucleotides: TGCAGTGCGGACAGCACCGGGGAGCTGTTTTTT. V and J are TRBV20-1 and TRBJ2-2, with D perhaps TRBD1 (6 bases). Germline V gene data show CDR1 as DFQATT and CDR2 as SNEGSKA (reference sequence). The V and J ends lost 6 bases and 4 bases respectively, with 6 bases between them. This CDR3 is 11 amino acids long.

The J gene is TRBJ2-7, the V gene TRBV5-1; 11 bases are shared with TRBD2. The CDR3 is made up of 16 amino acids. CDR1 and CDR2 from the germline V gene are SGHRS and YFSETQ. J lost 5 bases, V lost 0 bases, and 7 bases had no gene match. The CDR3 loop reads CASSLELAGAFHEQYF. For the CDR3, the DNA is TGCGCCAGCAGCTTGGAACTAGCGGGAGCTTTTCACGAGCAGTACTTC.

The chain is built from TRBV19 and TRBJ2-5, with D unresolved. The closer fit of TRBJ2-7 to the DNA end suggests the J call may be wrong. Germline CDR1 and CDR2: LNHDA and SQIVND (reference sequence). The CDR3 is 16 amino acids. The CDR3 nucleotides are TGTGCCAGTAGTATGGGGTGGGGTGCGGCGGACTACGAGCAGTACTTC. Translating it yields CASSMGWGAADYEQYF.

CDR3 sequence: CASTWGDRGFSEQYF. CDR3 bases: TGCGCCAGCACTTGGGGTGACAGGGGGTTTAGCGAGCAGTACTTC. The chain uses TRBV5-1 and TRBJ2-7; 9 nucleotides line up with TRBD1. The germline V gene encodes CDR1 SGHRS and CDR2 YFSETQ. V shed 6 bases and J 6 bases; nucleotides not matched to a gene: 13. This CDR3 is 15 amino acids long.

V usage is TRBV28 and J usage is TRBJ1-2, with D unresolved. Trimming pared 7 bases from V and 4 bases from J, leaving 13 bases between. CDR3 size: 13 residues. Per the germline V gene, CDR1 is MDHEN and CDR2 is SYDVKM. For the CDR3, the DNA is TGTGCCAGCACCATACAGAGGTCCTATGGCTACACCTTC. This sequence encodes CASTIQRSYGYTF.

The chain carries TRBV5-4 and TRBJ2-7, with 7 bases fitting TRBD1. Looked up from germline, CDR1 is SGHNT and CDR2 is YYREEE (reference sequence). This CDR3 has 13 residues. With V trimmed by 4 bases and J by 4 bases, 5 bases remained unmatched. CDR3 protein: CASSQDRPYEQYF. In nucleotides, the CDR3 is TGTGCCAGCAGCCAGGACAGGCCTTACGAGCAGTACTTC.

The CDR3 bases are TGTGCCAGCAGTTTGAGCCCAGGGCTTGTTAACTATGGCTACACCTTC. Amino acid sequence: CASSLSPGLVNYGYTF. This sequence joins TRBV28 and TRBJ1-2, with a tentative D call TRBD1 (5 bases). Germline CDR1 is MDHEN and CDR2 is SYDVKM. This CDR3 has 16 amino acids. V lost 3 bases and J lost 1, with 15 bases in between.

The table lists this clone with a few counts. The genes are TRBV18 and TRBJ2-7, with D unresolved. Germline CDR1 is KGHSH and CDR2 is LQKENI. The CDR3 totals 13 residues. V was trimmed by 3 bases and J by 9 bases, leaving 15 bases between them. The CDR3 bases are TGTGCCAGCTCACCTGAATCACGGTCCAGGCAGTACTTC. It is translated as CASSPESRSRQYF.

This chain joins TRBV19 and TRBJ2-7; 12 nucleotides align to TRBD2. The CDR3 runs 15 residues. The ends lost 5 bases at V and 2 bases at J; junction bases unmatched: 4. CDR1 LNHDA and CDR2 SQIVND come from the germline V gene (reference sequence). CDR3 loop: CASSARLAGAYEQYF. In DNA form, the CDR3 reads TGTGCCAGTAGTGCCAGACTAGCGGGAGCCTACGAGCAGTACTTC.

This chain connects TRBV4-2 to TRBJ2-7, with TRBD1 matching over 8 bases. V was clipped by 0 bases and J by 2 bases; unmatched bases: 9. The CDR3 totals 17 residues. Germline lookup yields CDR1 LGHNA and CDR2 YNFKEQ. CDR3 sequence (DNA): TGTGCCAGCAGCCAAGATCGGGACAGGTCCGCTACCTACGAGCAGTACTTC. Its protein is CASSQDRDRSATYEQYF.

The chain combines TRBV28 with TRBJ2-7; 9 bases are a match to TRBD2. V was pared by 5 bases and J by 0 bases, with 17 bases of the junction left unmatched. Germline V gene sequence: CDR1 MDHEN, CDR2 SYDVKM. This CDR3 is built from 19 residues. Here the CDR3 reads CASSKITELAGKSSYEQYF. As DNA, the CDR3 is TGTGCCAGCAGTAAGATAACGGAACTAGCGGGCAAGAGCTCCTACGAGCAGTACTTC.

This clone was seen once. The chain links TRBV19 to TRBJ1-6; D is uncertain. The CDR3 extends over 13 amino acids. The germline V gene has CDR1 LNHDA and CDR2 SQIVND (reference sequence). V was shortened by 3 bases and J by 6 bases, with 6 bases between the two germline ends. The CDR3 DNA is TGTGCCAGTAGTATTAGCGGTAATTCACCCCTCCACTTT. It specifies CASSISGNSPLHF. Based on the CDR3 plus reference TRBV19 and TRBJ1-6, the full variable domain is DGGITQSPKYLFRKEGQNVTLSCEQNLNHDAMYWYRQDPGQGLRLIYYSQIVNDFQKGDIAEGYSVSREKKESFPLTVTSAQKNPTAFYLCASSISGNSPLHFGNGTRLTVT.

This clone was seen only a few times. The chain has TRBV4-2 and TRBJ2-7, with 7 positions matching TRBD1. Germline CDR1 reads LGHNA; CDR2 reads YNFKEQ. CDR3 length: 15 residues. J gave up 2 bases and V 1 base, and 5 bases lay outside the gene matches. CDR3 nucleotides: TGTGCCAGCAGCCAAGGGGCCGGGACAGCCTACGAGCAGTACTTC. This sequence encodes CASSQGAGTAYEQYF.

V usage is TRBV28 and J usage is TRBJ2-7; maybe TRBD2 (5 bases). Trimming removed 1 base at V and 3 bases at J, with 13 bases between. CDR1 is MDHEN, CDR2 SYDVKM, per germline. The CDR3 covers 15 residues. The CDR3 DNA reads TGTGCCAGCAGTTTATCCGGGGTCGTTAACTACGAGCAGTACTTC. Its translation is CASSLSGVVNYEQYF.